These T cell receptor beta chains were read from a single sample in a study of blood T cell repertoires in COVID-19. TCRdb keeps only in-frame clones here, not all; method: immunoSEQ multiplex PCR. Altogether 200,000 to 300,000 clones are present, more than 85% being singletons, with the ten largest covering around 5.1%. Sequences were obtained from peripheral blood. Receptors originate from a woman between 55 and 75 years old with COVID-19, enrolled during active disease. CDR3s include the opening cysteine and the closing phenylalanine or tryptophan. The D gene is left open where the match is weak. Some rows mark clone size as missing; the rest say once, few, many or name a class of expanded clone.

j_gene	len	abundance	v_gene	d_gene	CDR3nt	CDR3aa
TRBJ2-1	14	NA	TRBV10-3	NA	TGTGCCATCAGTGGTCTAGCGAAACACAATGAGCAGTTCTTC	CAISGLAKHNEQFF
TRBJ2-2	14	once	TRBV5-1	TRBD1	TGCGCCAGCAGCTGGACAGGGAACCCCGGGGAGCTGTTTTTT	CASSWTGNPGELFF
TRBJ2-7	14	once	TRBV30	NA	TGTGCCTGGAGCAGGACTTCTGGCCCCTACGAGCAGTACTTC	CAWSRTSGPYEQYF
TRBJ2-1	13	NA	TRBV19	NA	TGTGCCAGTAGTCGTTCCCGGTACAATGAGCAGTTCTTC	CASSRSRYNEQFF
TRBJ2-4	16	NA	TRBV29-1	TRBD2	TGCAGCGTTGGAGGGCGGGGGGGAGACGGAAAAAACATTCAGTACTTC	CSVGGRGGDGKNIQYF
TRBJ1-5	15	NA	TRBV19	TRBD1	TGTGCCAGTAGTATCCGGGGACAGAGGGATCAGCCCCAGCATTTT	CASSIRGQRDQPQHF
TRBJ2-7	19	NA	TRBV3-1/TRBV3-2	TRBD1	TGTGCCAGCAGCCCCCCACGGGACAGGGAAAGGGGACTATCCTACGAGCAGTACTTC	CASSPPRDRERGLSYEQYF
TRBJ1-4	14	once	TRBV7-8	TRBD1	TGTGCCAGCAGCCAGAGGGGGCTGGGTGAAAAACTGTTTTTT	CASSQRGLGEKLFF
TRBJ1-2	11	NA	TRBV28	NA	TGTGCCAGCAGAGAGTTGTGGGGCTACACCTTC	CASRELWGYTF
TRBJ2-7	15	NA	TRBV30	TRBD1	TGTGCCTGGAGTGGGATTAAACAGGGGGCGGACGAGCAGTACTTC	CAWSGIKQGADEQYF
TRBJ2-3	15	NA	TRBV5-1	NA	TGCGCCAGCAGCTTGGACACCCACAGCACAGATACGCAGTATTTT	CASSLDTHSTDTQYF
TRBJ1-5	14	NA	TRBV19	NA	TGTGCCAGTAGAGGGGAGGGGGTATATCAGCCCCAGCATTTT	CASRGEGVYQPQHF
TRBJ1-5	17	NA	TRBV24-1	NA	TGTGCCACCACCCGGTTGGGGAGGGGCCCAGACAATCAGCCCCAGCATTTT	CATTRLGRGPDNQPQHF
TRBJ2-1	14	NA	TRBV3-1/TRBV3-2	TRBD2	TGTGCCAGCAGCCTAGCGGGAGACCACAATGAGCAGTTCTTC	CASSLAGDHNEQFF
TRBJ2-3	17	NA	TRBV21-1	NA	TGTGCCAGCAGCGAACTAGCTGAGGGAGGGAGCACAGATACGCAGTATTTT	CASSELAEGGSTDTQYF
TRBJ2-7	11	NA	TRBV23-1	NA	TGCGCCAGCAGTCTCGTTGTCGGGCAGTACTTC	CASSLVVGQYF
TRBJ1-3	15	NA	TRBV28	TRBD1	TGTGCCAGCAGCACCCGGGACAGGGTGGGAAACACCATATATTTT	CASSTRDRVGNTIYF
TRBJ1-5	15	NA	TRBV6-1	TRBD1	TGTGCCAGCAGTGAAAACAGGGGTAGCAATCAGCCCCAGCATTTT	CASSENRGSNQPQHF
TRBJ2-3	14	once	TRBV6-5	TRBD2	TGTGCCAGCAATCGAGCGGGAGAGAAAGATACGCAGTATTTT	CASNRAGEKDTQYF
TRBJ2-1	13	NA	TRBV10-3	NA	TGTGCCATCAGGGCTGACAGCTACAATGAGCAGTTCTTC	CAIRADSYNEQFF
TRBJ2-4	14	NA	TRBV5-4	TRBD1	TGTGCCAGCAGCCCTCGACAGGGGGCTGACATTCAGTACTTC	CASSPRQGADIQYF
TRBJ1-1	15	once	TRBV7-6	NA	TGTGCCAGCAGCTTAGTCAGCGGGGGAAACACTGAAGCTTTCTTT	CASSLVSGGNTEAFF
TRBJ2-1	12	once	TRBV5-8	NA	TGTGCCAACAGCAGGACAGAGAATGAGCAGTTCTTC	CANSRTENEQFF